The following is a T cell receptor beta chain sequence with its context. What it recognizes is unknown. This specimen belongs to a study of graft-versus-host responses after intestinal transplantation. Generated by immunoSEQ multiplex PCR, the TCRdb table keeps only in-frame clones and is missing some. This sample has around 110,000 clones, with about nine tenths found just once. Study results and limitations: Allografts from individuals with graft-donor T cell macrochimerism displayed high graft-versus-host to host-versus-graft clonal ratios. Recipient-marrow GvH clones were detected, some having first appeared in ileum or blood.

V dropped 5 bases and J dropped 4 bases, with 16 bases sitting between them. From germline, CDR1 is SGDLS and CDR2 YYNGEE. The CDR3 totals 14 residues. The clonotype was recovered from a human donor who received an intestinal transplant. Source: unstimulated CD4+ T cells sorted from spleen or lymph node cells, taken before intestinal transplant. This chain links TRBV9 with TRBJ2-7; D not certain. The CDR3 loop is CASSGTVNGYEQYF. DNA for the CDR3: TGTGCCAGCAGTGGAACAGTTAATGGATACGAGCAGTACTTC.